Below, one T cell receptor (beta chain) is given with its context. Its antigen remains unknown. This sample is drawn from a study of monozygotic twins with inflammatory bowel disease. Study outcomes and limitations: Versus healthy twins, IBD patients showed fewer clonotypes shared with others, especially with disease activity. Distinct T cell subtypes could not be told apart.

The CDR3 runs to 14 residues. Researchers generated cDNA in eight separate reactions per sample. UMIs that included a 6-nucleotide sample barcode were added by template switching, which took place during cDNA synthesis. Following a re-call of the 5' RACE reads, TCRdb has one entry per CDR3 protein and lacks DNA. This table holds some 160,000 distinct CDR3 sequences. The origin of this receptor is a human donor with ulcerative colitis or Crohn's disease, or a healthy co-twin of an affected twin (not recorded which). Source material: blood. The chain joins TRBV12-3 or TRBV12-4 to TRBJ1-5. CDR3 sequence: CASSLESAISPQHF.